Listed here are 13 T cell receptor beta chains from one sample, sequenced in a study of T-cell memory formation after mild COVID-19. TCRdb reprocessed the 5' RACE reads with MiXCR, giving one entry per CDR3 protein. The sample consists of over 500,000 distinct CDR3 sequences, roughly 17% of them appearing once. Sequencing was performed on PBMCs or a T cell subset sorted from them (not recorded which). The receptors stem from an adult woman who had mild COVID-19 (a few samples of this study predate the infection). Cell type and time point are not known.

The chain links TRBV3-1 to TRBJ2-1; 8 nucleotides agree with TRBD1. The CDR3 is 15 residues long. Trimming removed 6 bases from V and 10 bases from J; junction bases left unmatched: 14. The V gene's germline CDR1 is LGHDT and CDR2 YNNKEL (reference sequence). This chain's CDR3 is CASSPRQGAGVEQFF. The CDR3 bases are TGTGCCAGCAGTCCAAGGCAGGGGGCAGGTGTGGAGCAGTTCTTC.

This clonotype appeared many times. This sequence joins TRBV6-2 or TRBV6-3 and TRBJ2-1; 7 bases are a match to TRBD1. Per germline, CDR1 MNHEY and CDR2 SVGEGT. The CDR3 has 16 residues. V lost 6 bases and J lost 0; bases outside the gene matches: 8. This chain's CDR3 is CASSPTGTLSYNEQFF. The DNA of the CDR3 is TGTGCCAGCAGCCCGACAGGGACCCTCTCCTACAATGAGCAGTTCTTC.

In its sample, this clonotype was seen a few times. This rearrangement joins TRBV6-5 to TRBJ2-2; D call uncertain. The germline CDR1 and CDR2 sequences are MNHEY and SVGAGI. V was pared by 0 bases and J by 7 bases, with 12 bases between. The CDR3 totals 15 residues. The CDR3 region has the DNA TGTGCCAGCAGTTACTCGGGGTTGGGTCGCGGGGAGCTGTTTTTT. As protein: CASSYSGLGRGELFF.

This clonotype has only a few counts. The V and J genes are TRBV7-6 and TRBJ2-5; D gene ambiguous. Trimming took off 1 base at V and 0 bases at J, with 15 bases between the two ends. This CDR3 is 17 amino acids long. Germline V gives CDR1 SGHVS, CDR2 FNYEAQ. As DNA, the CDR3 is TGTGCCAGCAGCTTAGAGTCGGTTTCTTTGTACCAAGAGACCCAGTACTTC. This encodes CASSLESVSLYQETQYF.

This clonotype was counted a few times. The V call is TRBV20-1, the J call TRBJ2-7; no firm D call. The V gene lost 6 bases and the J gene lost 1 base, with 10 bases spanning the gap. This CDR3 region has 12 residues. The germline V gene has CDR1 DFQATT and CDR2 SNEGSKA (reference sequence). The DNA of the CDR3 is TGCAGTGCAAGTATGAATTCCTACGAGCAGTACTTC. It is translated as CSASMNSYEQYF.

This clonotype was found a few times. The V gene is TRBV4-1, the J gene TRBJ2-7, with 8 bases fitting TRBD2. Germline CDR1 MGHRA, CDR2 YSYEKL. This CDR3 has 15 amino acids. J gave up 3 bases and V 2 bases, and 6 bases lay outside the gene matches. The CDR3 region is CASSQLLAGSYEQYF. The CDR3 bases are TGCGCCAGCAGCCAATTGCTAGCGGGCAGCTACGAGCAGTACTTC.

The chain is built from TRBV13 and TRBJ2-5, with 8 bases fitting TRBD2. After removal of 4 bases from V and 3 bases from J, the junction contained 10 bases not matched to a gene. The CDR3 is 16 amino acids. Germline CDR1 reads PRHDT; CDR2 reads FYEKMQ (reference sequence). As DNA, the CDR3 is TGTGCCAGCAGCTCGAAAGCGGGGGCACGGGAAGAGACCCAGTACTTC. As protein: CASSSKAGAREETQYF.

In nucleotides, the CDR3 is TGTGCCAGCACCTTGGGACAGGTTGGGGGTGAGCAGTTCTTC. Protein product: CASTLGQVGGEQFF. The gene calls are TRBV2 and TRBJ2-1; 8 nucleotides match TRBD1. In germline, CDR1 is SNHLY, CDR2 FYNNEI. V shed 7 bases and J 9 bases; nucleotides not matched to a gene: 11. The CDR3 is made up of 14 amino acids.

V gene TRBV11-3 combines with J gene TRBJ1-1, with D unclear. The CDR3 extends over 16 amino acids. V lost 5 bases, J lost 0 bases, and 16 bases lay in between. Looked up from germline, CDR1 is SGHNT and CDR2 is YENEEA. DNA for the CDR3: TGTGCCAGCAGCCCGAGGGTCGGCGAAATGAACACTGAAGCTTTCTTT. Its translation: CASSPRVGEMNTEAFF.

The chain is built from TRBV6-2 or TRBV6-3 and TRBJ2-1, with unresolved D. CDR1 is MNHEY and CDR2 is SVGEGT in the germline V gene. CDR3 length: 11 amino acids. The ends were cut back, 6 bases at V and 9 bases at J, with 9 bases in the middle. CDR3 nucleotides: TGTGCCAGCAGCAGAGATCTTGAGCAGTTCTTC. Translation gives CASSRDLEQFF.

A few counts support this clonotype. This chain uses TRBV29-1 with TRBJ2-2, with unresolved D. The length of the CDR3 is 11 residues. V was pared by 6 bases and J by 7 bases, with 9 bases between. CDR1 and CDR2 (germline): SQVTM, ANQGSEA. The CDR3, as DNA: TGCAGCGTATCAGTCGGCGGGGAGCTGTTTTTT. This encodes CSVSVGGELFF.

The rearrangement joins TRBV2 to TRBJ2-2; 14 bases align to TRBD2. The CDR3 has 16 amino acids. V was pared by 4 bases and J by 4 bases, with 2 bases of the junction left unmatched. Germline CDR1 is SNHLY and CDR2 is FYNNEI. The CDR3 protein is CASSGGLAGATGELFF. Written as DNA, the CDR3 is TGTGCCAGCAGTGGGGGACTAGCGGGGGCCACCGGGGAGCTGTTTTTT.

The chain recombines TRBV14 with TRBJ1-1; D gene ambiguous. CDR3 length: 15 residues. CDR1 and CDR2 (germline): SGHDN, FVKESK. Trimming cost V 2 bases and J 0 bases, with 10 bases left between them. This CDR3 is CASSQWIGMNTEAFF. In DNA, the CDR3 is TGTGCCAGCAGCCAATGGATAGGGATGAACACTGAAGCTTTCTTT.